What follows describes a single TCR beta chain. Antigen unknown. The primer mix had 60 Vbeta and 13 Jbeta primers. Sequencing was performed with immunoSEQ multiplex PCR; in TCRdb, only in-frame clones are kept and a portion is missing. Of a few hundred thousand clones in the sample, about 80% were seen once. The junction had 4 bases not matched to a gene; V was cut back by 8 bases and J by 6 bases. This CDR3 has 13 residues. The germline gives CDR1 LGHNA, CDR2 YSLEER. This sample is part of a study of cytomegalovirus exposure and HLA in healthy donors. Study-wide results and caveats: A later analysis found most CMV-associated TCR beta chains apparently HLA-restricted. For presence/absence analyses, sequencing depth was assumed to be roughly uniform across donors. Fewer N-insertions than the roughly 670-donor mean were reportedly shown by an Asian-associated ancestry cluster in a later analysis.

In nominal health when sampled, donors likely had unrecorded immune exposures nonetheless. The rearrangement uses TRBV4-3 and TRBJ2-1; 10 positions agree with TRBD1. This TCR derives from a man between 35 and 55 years old in good health and CMV-seronegative. The material sequenced was PBMCs. The CDR3 protein is CASAGTGVNEQFF. CDR3 in DNA: TGCGCCAGCGCCGGGACAGGGGTCAATGAGCAGTTCTTC.